The 27 T cell receptor beta chains listed next were all sequenced from one sample in a study of shared clonotypes between healthy human individuals. The data were produced by immunoSEQ multiplex PCR, yet TCRdb's version contains in-frame clones alone and is incomplete. There are 900,000 to 1,200,000 clones in the sample; approximately 78% occur only once, and 0.55% to 0.7% lies in the top ten. Sequenced material: memory CD4+ T cells from PBMCs. As to subset: CD45RA-negative fraction. The receptors were sampled from a man aged 18 to 35 in good health. Some clones in this sample may be carry-over from other donors' samples.

J is TRBJ2-7 and V is TRBV28; 9 positions agree with TRBD1. Germline V CDR1 and CDR2: MDHEN, SYDVKM. After removal of 7 bases from V and 2 bases from J, the junction contained 6 bases not matched to a gene. This CDR3 is 14 amino acids long. The CDR3: CASTSGQGPYEQYF. The CDR3 coding sequence is TGTGCCAGCACCTCGGGACAGGGACCCTACGAGCAGTACTTC. The complete variable domain, with remaining parts taken from reference TRBV28 and TRBJ2-7, reads DVKVTQSSRYLVKRTGEKVFLECVQDMDHENMFWYRQDPGLGLRLIYFSYDVKMKEKGDIPEGYSVSREKKERFSLILESASTNQTSMYLCASTSGQGPYEQYFGPGTRLTVT.

The chain joins TRBV2 to TRBJ1-1; 7 nucleotides line up with TRBD1. The V gene's germline CDR1 is SNHLY and CDR2 FYNNEI. The CDR3 extends over 15 amino acids. The ends lost 7 bases at V and 1 base at J; junction bases unmatched: 9. CDR3 in amino acids: CASTKTGIQNTEAFF. The CDR3 nucleotides are TGTGCCAGCACTAAGACAGGGATCCAGAACACTGAAGCTTTCTTT.

This clone occurred a few times. This chain uses TRBV5-1 with TRBJ1-2, with 9 bases matching TRBD1. Germline CDR1 reads SGHRS; CDR2 reads YFSETQ. V shed 0 bases and J 2 bases; nucleotides not matched to a gene: 5. CDR3 length equals 16 residues. CDR3 coding DNA: TGCGCCAGCAGCTTGGCGACCGGGACAGGGAACTATGGCTACACCTTC. Translating it yields CASSLATGTGNYGYTF. The full variable domain, completed using reference TRBV5-1 and TRBJ1-2, is KAGVTQTPRYLIKTRGQQVTLSCSPISGHRSVSWYQQTPGQGLQFLFEYFSETQRNKGNFPGRFSGRQFSNSRSEMNVSTLELGDSALYLCASSLATGTGNYGYTFGSGTRLTVV.

CDR3 DNA: TGCGCCAGCACGACTCCGGACTCCTACAATGAGCAGTTCTTC. Its protein product is CASTTPDSYNEQFF. The rearrangement joins TRBV5-1 to TRBJ2-1; D is undetermined. Germline V lookup: CDR1 SGHRS, CDR2 YFSETQ. The CDR3 covers 14 residues. The V gene lost 6 bases and the J gene lost 0 bases, with 10 bases spanning the gap.

V usage is TRBV5-1 and J usage is TRBJ2-4; possibly TRBD1 for D (6 bases). Per germline, CDR1 SGHRS and CDR2 YFSETQ. The ends were cut back, 1 base at V and 1 base at J, with 18 bases in the middle. CDR3 length: 18 residues. CDR3 loop: CASSLTGSQGGAKNIQYF. CDR3 nucleotides: TGCGCCAGCAGCTTGACAGGGTCACAAGGTGGGGCCAAAAACATTCAGTACTTC. The variable domain in full, with the rest retrieved from reference TRBV5-1 and TRBJ2-4, is KAGVTQTPRYLIKTRGQQVTLSCSPISGHRSVSWYQQTPGQGLQFLFEYFSETQRNKGNFPGRFSGRQFSNSRSEMNVSTLELGDSALYLCASSLTGSQGGAKNIQYFGAGTRLSVL.

This clone was counted between two and nine times. Within the sample, other DNA sequences also encode this same CDR3. The chain joins TRBV5-1 to TRBJ2-3; D gene uncertain. The CDR3 is 12 amino acids. Germline V lookup: CDR1 SGHRS, CDR2 YFSETQ. The V end was cut by 4 bases, the J end by 3 bases, with 6 bases between. In nucleotides, the CDR3 is TGCGCCAGCAGCCTTACTACAGATACGCAGTATTTT. Encoded protein: CASSLTTDTQYF.

The CDR3 reads CSVEWVSSTDTQYF. The CDR3 region has the DNA TGCAGCGTTGAATGGGTCAGTAGCACAGATACGCAGTATTTT. The chain has TRBV29-1 and TRBJ2-3; D is undetermined. The CDR3 consists of 14 residues. Germline V gives CDR1 SQVTM, CDR2 ANQGSEA. The V gene lost 2 bases and the J gene lost 0 bases, with 9 bases spanning the gap.

This chain links TRBV4-2 with TRBJ1-4, with TRBD1 matching over 7 bases. Germline V gives CDR1 LGHNA, CDR2 YNFKEQ. The CDR3 is 14 residues long. The V gene end was trimmed by 0 bases and the J gene end by 10 bases; junction bases not matched to a gene: 5. CDR3 region: CASSQEAGGGKLFF. The CDR3 bases are TGTGCCAGCAGCCAAGAGGCAGGGGGAGGAAAACTGTTTTTT.

In regard to this clone: This likely stems from a read error, as it lies one base from a far larger clone. This sequence joins TRBV29-1 and TRBJ1-1; 8 bases are shared with TRBD1. Germline V gives CDR1 SQVTM, CDR2 ANQGSEA. The CDR3 covers 15 residues. V was clipped by 4 bases and J by 3 bases; unmatched bases: 10. Here the CDR3 reads CSVGQGWGMDTEAFF. In DNA form, the CDR3 reads TGCAGCGTTGGACAGGGGTGGGGGATGGACACTGAAGCTTTCTTT.

The chain employs TRBV6-5 and TRBJ1-1; TRBD1 might be the D (5 bases). The V gene lost 1 base and the J gene lost 4 bases, with 7 bases spanning the gap. This CDR3 region has 13 residues. Germline V lookup: CDR1 MNHEY, CDR2 SVGAGI. DNA for the CDR3: TGTGCCAGCAGTTACTACGGGGGCACTGAAGCTTTCTTT. Protein: CASSYYGGTEAFF.

This rearrangement joins TRBV11-2 to TRBJ2-3, with D perhaps TRBD2 (6 bases). CDR1 SGHAT and CDR2 FQNNGV come from the germline V gene. The ends were cut back, 2 bases at V and 0 bases at J, with 9 bases in the middle. This CDR3 comprises 15 residues. The CDR3: CASSLIGRSTDTQYF. DNA for the CDR3: TGTGCCAGCAGCTTAATAGGGAGGAGCACAGATACGCAGTATTTT.

J is TRBJ2-3 and V is TRBV5-4; D is uncertain. Germline V gene lookup returns CDR1 SGHNT and CDR2 YYREEE (reference sequence). This CDR3 contains 13 residues. Trimming took 1 base from V and 4 from J, leaving 7 bases between them. CDR3 sequence (DNA): TGTGCCAGCAGCTTGATCCCGGCAGATACGCAGTATTTT. Amino acids: CASSLIPADTQYF.

This chain links TRBV6-5 with TRBJ2-7; D is ambiguous. The CDR3 totals 14 residues. Trimming pared 2 bases from V and 2 bases from J, leaving 10 bases between. Germline CDR1 is MNHEY and CDR2 is SVGAGI. The CDR3 here is CASSYGNEAYEQYF. The CDR3 DNA reads as TGTGCCAGCAGTTACGGGAATGAGGCCTACGAGCAGTACTTC.

This clone was counted a single time. This sequence joins TRBV19 and TRBJ2-5; TRBD1 matches 7 bases. The V and J ends lost 5 bases and 2 bases, in that order; junction bases with no gene match: 5. CDR3 length equals 14 residues. Looked up from germline, CDR1 is LNHDA and CDR2 is SQIVND (reference sequence). CDR3 sequence (DNA): TGTGCCAGTAGTTCTTCCAGGGGGCAAGAGACCCAGTACTTC. It encodes CASSSSRGQETQYF.

This clone has ten or more counts. The rearrangement joins TRBV5-1 to TRBJ2-1; D possibly corresponds to TRBD2 (6 bases). The CDR3 has 14 residues. Trimming left V 7 bases short and J 7 bases short, with 18 bases between. Germline V lookup: CDR1 SGHRS, CDR2 YFSETQ. The CDR3 bases are TGCGCCAGCGTTCTAGCGCCCGGTGAGAATGAGCAGTTCTTC. This encodes CASVLAPGENEQFF.

This clone has a count of ten or more. The V call is TRBV10-1, the J call TRBJ2-4, with D possibly matching TRBD2 (5 bases). In germline, CDR1 is WNHNN, CDR2 SYGVQD (reference sequence). V lost 7 bases and J 1 base, leaving 11 bases between the germline ends. CDR3 length: 14 amino acids. CDR3 in amino acids: CASNTPGAKNIQYF. The CDR3 coding sequence is TGCGCCAGCAACACGCCGGGGGCCAAAAACATTCAGTACTTC.

This chain uses TRBV5-1 with TRBJ2-7, with TRBD2 matching over 12 bases. The CDR3 is 15 amino acids. CDR1 SGHRS and CDR2 YFSETQ come from the germline V gene. V gave up 4 bases and J gave up 1 base; unmatched junction bases: 3. For the CDR3, the DNA is TGCGCCAGCAGCGACGGACTAGCGGGGTCCTACGAGCAGTACTTC. Its translation: CASSDGLAGSYEQYF.

This clone was seen only a few times. The sample carries other DNA sequences with the same CDR3. The rearrangement uses TRBV2 and TRBJ2-5; D gene unclear. The V gene lost 6 bases and the J gene lost 2 bases, with 10 bases spanning the gap. Looked up from germline, CDR1 is SNHLY and CDR2 is FYNNEI. The CDR3 runs to 13 residues. The CDR3 spells CASSGSGQETQYF. CDR3 coding DNA: TGTGCCAGCAGCGGTAGTGGTCAAGAGACCCAGTACTTC.

Details on this clone: The identical CDR3 is also encoded by other nucleotide sequences in the sample. V and J are TRBV7-8 and TRBJ1-1; D is unclear. Deletions cut 1 base from V and 0 bases from J, with 9 bases between. This CDR3 spans 15 amino acids. Germline V gives CDR1 SGHVS, CDR2 FQNEAQ. CDR3 sequence: CASSLEGLLNTEAFF. CDR3 bases: TGTGCCAGCAGCTTAGAAGGATTACTGAACACTGAAGCTTTCTTT.

The genes are TRBV2 and TRBJ2-1, with TRBD2 matching over 14 bases. The CDR3 sequence is 15 residues long. The germline CDR1 and CDR2 sequences are SNHLY and FYNNEI. The V gene end was trimmed by 4 bases and the J gene end by 15 bases; junction bases not matched to a gene: 11. DNA for the CDR3: TGTGCCAGCAGTGCATCCCCGGGACTAGCGGGGGCCGGGTTCTTC. Translated: CASSASPGLAGAGFF.

The V call is TRBV7-2, the J call TRBJ2-1, with D uncertain. The CDR3 spans 13 residues. The germline V and J ends were trimmed by 4 bases and 5 bases, with 9 bases remaining between them. Germline assignment: CDR1 SGHTA and CDR2 FQGNSA. The DNA for the CDR3 is TGTGCCAGCAGCTACGGTTTCCACAATGAGCAGTTCTTC. Its protein is CASSYGFHNEQFF.

The chain joins TRBV6-4 to TRBJ1-1; TRBD1 aligns across 8 bases. Trimming took 6 bases from V and 5 from J; bases not matched to a gene: 5. This CDR3 contains 13 residues. In germline, CDR1 is MRHNA, CDR2 SNTAGT. CDR3 amino acids: CASSPTGGTEAFF. CDR3 sequence (DNA): TGTGCCAGCAGCCCTACAGGGGGTACTGAAGCTTTCTTT.

This chain uses TRBV15 with TRBJ1-5; 11 nucleotides align to TRBD1. The germline gives CDR1 LNHNV, CDR2 YYDKDF (reference sequence). The CDR3 contains 18 residues. Trimming at V came to 3 bases and at J to 0 bases, leaving 7 bases not matched to a gene. The CDR3 sequence is CATSSPGTGGNSNQPQHF. The CDR3 nucleotides are TGTGCCACCAGCAGTCCCGGGACAGGGGGGAATAGCAATCAGCCCCAGCATTTT.

There are a few counts of this clone. The chain employs TRBV6-1 and TRBJ1-4; D is undetermined. Deletions cut 6 bases from V and 3 bases from J, with 14 bases between. CDR1 is MNHNS and CDR2 is SASEGT in the germline V gene. The CDR3 has 15 residues. The CDR3: CASRFHREANEKLFF. The CDR3 DNA reads TGTGCCAGCAGGTTTCACCGAGAAGCTAATGAAAAACTGTTTTTT.

The chain joins TRBV14 to TRBJ2-2, with a tentative D call TRBD2 (6 bases). V gave up 6 bases and J gave up 1 base, with 12 bases separating them. The germline V gene has CDR1 SGHDN and CDR2 FVKESK. This CDR3 contains 15 residues. The CDR3 sequence: CASSHGTGNTGELFF. In nucleotides, the CDR3 is TGTGCCAGCAGTCACGGGACTGGGAACACCGGGGAGCTGTTTTTT. Together with reference TRBV14 and TRBJ2-2, the CDR3 gives the full variable domain: EAGVTQFPSHSVIEKGQTVTLRCDPISGHDNLYWYRRVMGKEIKFLLHFVKESKQDESGMPNNRFLAERTGGTYSTLKVQPAELEDSGVYFCASSHGTGNTGELFFGEGSRLTVL.

This sequence joins TRBV18 and TRBJ2-7, with TRBD2 matching 8 bases. Per germline, CDR1 KGHSH and CDR2 LQKENI. There are 17 residues in the CDR3. The J segment lost 1 base and the V segment lost 0 bases, leaving 8 bases of the junction unmatched. This CDR3 is CASSPPGRGVISYEQYF. The CDR3 coding sequence is TGTGCCAGCTCACCACCCGGGAGGGGCGTGATTTCCTACGAGCAGTACTTC.

V and J are TRBV19 and TRBJ1-1; no reliable D call. V lost 5 bases and J 0 bases, leaving 13 bases between the germline ends. Germline values: CDR1 LNHDA, CDR2 SQIVND (reference sequence). This CDR3 spans 15 amino acids. The CDR3 bases are TGTGCCAGTAGTTCCGCGGTGGGCCTGAACACTGAAGCTTTCTTT. Protein: CASSSAVGLNTEAFF.